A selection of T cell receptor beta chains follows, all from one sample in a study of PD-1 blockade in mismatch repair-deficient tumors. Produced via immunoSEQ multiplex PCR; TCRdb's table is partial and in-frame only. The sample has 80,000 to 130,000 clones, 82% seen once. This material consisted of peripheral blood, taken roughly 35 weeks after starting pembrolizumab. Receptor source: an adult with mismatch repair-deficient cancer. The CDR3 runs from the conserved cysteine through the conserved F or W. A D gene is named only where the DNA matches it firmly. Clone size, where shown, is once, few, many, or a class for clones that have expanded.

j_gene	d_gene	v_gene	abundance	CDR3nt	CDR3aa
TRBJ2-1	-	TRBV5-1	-	TGCGCCAGCAGCCCCGGGGGTGAGGCAGGGGCCCCGACTCACTCCTACAATGAGCAGTTCTTC	CASSPGGEAGAPTHSYNEQFF
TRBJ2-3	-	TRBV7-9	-	TGTGCCAGCAGCTTAAAGGGCGCGGAGCTTACGCAGTATTTT	CASSLKGAELTQYF
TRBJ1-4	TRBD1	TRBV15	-	TGTGCCACCAGCAGCAAGACAGGGGAGTTGGAAAAACTGTTTTTT	CATSSKTGELEKLFF
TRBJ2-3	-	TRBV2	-	TGTGCCAGCAGCTTAAGGGGCAGGATAACAGATACGCAGTATTTT	CASSLRGRITDTQYF
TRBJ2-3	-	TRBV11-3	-	TGTGCCAGCACCCACCGGGCTAGCAGCTACACAGATACGCAGTATTTT	CASTHRASSYTDTQYF
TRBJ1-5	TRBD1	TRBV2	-	TGTGCCAGCAGCGGAGGGACAGGGGAACAGCCCCAGCATTTT	CASSGGTGEQPQHF
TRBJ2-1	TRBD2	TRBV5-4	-	TGCGCCAGCAGCCAAAGACCTAGCGGGACCTACAATGAGCAGTTCTTC	CASSQRPSGTYNEQFF
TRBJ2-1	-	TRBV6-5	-	TGTGCCAGCAGTTACTCAAGGGCCGCGTTCTACAATGAGCAGTTCTTC	CASSYSRAAFYNEQFF
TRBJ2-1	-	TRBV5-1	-	TGCGCCAGCAGCTTCGGGCTAGGCAGTGAGCAGTTCTTC	CASSFGLGSEQFF
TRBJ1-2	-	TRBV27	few	TGTGCCAGCAGTTTCGGCCCCTTGGTCGGCTACACCTTC	CASSFGPLVGYTF
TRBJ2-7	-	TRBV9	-	TGTGCCAGCAGCGTTGGGCAGGACTCCTACGAGCAGTACTTC	CASSVGQDSYEQYF
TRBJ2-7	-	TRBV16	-	TGTGCCAGCAGCCAATCGTGGCAGGGAGGATTCGGGCAGTACTTC	CASSQSWQGGFGQYF
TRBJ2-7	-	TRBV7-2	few	TGTGCCAGCAGCTTAGGGGACATCTACGAGCAGTACTTC	CASSLGDIYEQYF
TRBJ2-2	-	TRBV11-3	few	TGTGCCAGCAGCTTAGATGCTGGCAGGGTGAACACCGGGGAGCTGTTTTTT	CASSLDAGRVNTGELFF
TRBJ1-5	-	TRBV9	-	TGTGCCAGCAGCGAGAGGAGGGTTTGGAGGGACACCAATCAGCCCCAGCATTTT	CASSERRVWRDTNQPQHF
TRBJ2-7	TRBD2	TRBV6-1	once	TGTGCCAGCAGTGAAGGCAGCGGGAGAGTGGGTTACGAGCAGTACTTC	CASSEGSGRVGYEQYF
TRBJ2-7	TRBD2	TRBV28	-	TGTGCCAGCAGCTATCTAGCGGGAGGGCCTCTACTCGAGCAGTACTTC	CASSYLAGGPLLEQYF
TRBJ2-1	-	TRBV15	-	TGTGCCACCAGCAGAGGGAGGACTATCCATGAGCAGTTCTTC	CATSRGRTIHEQFF
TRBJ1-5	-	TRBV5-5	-	TGTGCCAGCAGCTTGACCCTTTTCAATCAGCCCCAGCATTTT	CASSLTLFNQPQHF
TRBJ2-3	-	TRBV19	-	TGTGCCAGTAGCCCGTTCGAGGGGACCCTTGAGGATACGCAGTATTTT	CASSPFEGTLEDTQYF
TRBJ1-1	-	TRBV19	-	TGTGCCAGTAGTATAGATGGAAACACTGAAGCTTTCTTT	CASSIDGNTEAFF
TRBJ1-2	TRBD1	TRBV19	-	TGTGCCAGTAGACCGACAGGGGTCTCTGGCTACACCTTC	CASRPTGVSGYTF